This T cell receptor beta chain was sequenced for a study of early T cells in non-severe SARS-CoV-2 infection. Study-level information: The sequenced material was bulk RNA from unsorted whole blood, and its chains were unpaired.

Germline loops: CDR1 DFQATT, CDR2 SNEGSKA (reference sequence). The V end lost 4 bases, the J end lost 4 bases, and 11 bases lay between the germline ends. The CDR3 has 13 amino acids. This clonotype was seen only a few times. Individual cDNA molecules were tagged with unique molecular identifiers. Each CDR3 protein is one row after TCRdb ran MiXCR on the 5' RACE reads. The sample lists 100,000 to 140,000 distinct CDR3 sequences; over 8.5% were seen once. Sequencing was performed on whole blood. This sequence originates from an adult who was a healthcare worker with PCR-confirmed SARS-CoV-2 infection or an uninfected control (not recorded which). This chain joins TRBV20-1 and TRBJ2-1; possibly TRBD1 for D (6 bases). CDR3 in DNA: TGCAGTGCTAAACACAGGGTATACAATGAGCAGTTCTTC. It codes for CSAKHRVYNEQFF.